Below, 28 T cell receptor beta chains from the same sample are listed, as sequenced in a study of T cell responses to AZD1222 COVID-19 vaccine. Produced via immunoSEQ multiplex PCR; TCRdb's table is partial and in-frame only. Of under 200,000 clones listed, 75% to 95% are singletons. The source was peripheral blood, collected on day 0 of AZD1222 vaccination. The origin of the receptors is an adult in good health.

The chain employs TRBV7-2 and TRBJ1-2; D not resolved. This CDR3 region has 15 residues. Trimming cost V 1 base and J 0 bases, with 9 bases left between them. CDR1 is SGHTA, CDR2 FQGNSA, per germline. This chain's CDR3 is CASSLGASTNYGYTF. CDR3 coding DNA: TGTGCCAGCAGCTTAGGGGCAAGTACTAACTATGGCTACACCTTC.

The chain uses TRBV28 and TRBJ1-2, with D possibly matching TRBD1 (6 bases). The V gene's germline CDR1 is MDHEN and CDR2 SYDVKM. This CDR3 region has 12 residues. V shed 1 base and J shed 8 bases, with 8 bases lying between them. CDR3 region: CASSLLGGGYTF. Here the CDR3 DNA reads TGTGCCAGCAGTTTATTAGGGGGAGGCTACACCTTC.

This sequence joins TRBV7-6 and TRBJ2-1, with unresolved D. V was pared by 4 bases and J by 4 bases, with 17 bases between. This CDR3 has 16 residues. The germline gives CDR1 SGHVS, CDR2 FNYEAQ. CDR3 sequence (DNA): TGTGCCAGCAGCTCCTCTGGTGGCAAACGATACAATGAGCAGTTCTTC. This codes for CASSSSGGKRYNEQFF.

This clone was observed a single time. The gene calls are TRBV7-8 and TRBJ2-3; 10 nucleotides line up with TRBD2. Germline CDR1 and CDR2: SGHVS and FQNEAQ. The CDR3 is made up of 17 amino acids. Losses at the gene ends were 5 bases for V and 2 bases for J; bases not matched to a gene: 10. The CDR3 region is CASSPWLAGALTDTQYF. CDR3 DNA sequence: TGTGCCAGCAGCCCCTGGCTAGCGGGGGCCCTCACAGATACGCAGTATTTT.

This chain's CDR3 is CASSPGFGTSMNTEAFF. CDR3 coding DNA: TGTGCCAGTTCCCCGGGGTTCGGAACCTCAATGAACACTGAAGCTTTCTTT. The chain couples TRBV19 to TRBJ1-1, with no clear D. Deletions cut 8 bases from V and 0 bases from J, with 22 bases between. The V gene's germline CDR1 is LNHDA and CDR2 SQIVND (reference sequence). This CDR3 has 17 amino acids.

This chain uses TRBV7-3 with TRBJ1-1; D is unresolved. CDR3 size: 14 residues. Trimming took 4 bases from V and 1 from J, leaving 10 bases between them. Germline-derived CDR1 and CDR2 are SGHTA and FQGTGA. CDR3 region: CASSSRSGNTEAFF. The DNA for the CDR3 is TGTGCCAGCAGCTCTCGTAGTGGGAACACTGAAGCTTTCTTT.

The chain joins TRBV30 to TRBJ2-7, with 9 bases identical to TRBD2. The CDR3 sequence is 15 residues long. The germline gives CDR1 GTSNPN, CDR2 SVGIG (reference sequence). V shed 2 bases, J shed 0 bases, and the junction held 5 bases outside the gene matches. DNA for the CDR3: TGTGCCTGGAGTTTTGCGGGGGGGAACTCCTACGAGCAGTACTTC. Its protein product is CAWSFAGGNSYEQYF.

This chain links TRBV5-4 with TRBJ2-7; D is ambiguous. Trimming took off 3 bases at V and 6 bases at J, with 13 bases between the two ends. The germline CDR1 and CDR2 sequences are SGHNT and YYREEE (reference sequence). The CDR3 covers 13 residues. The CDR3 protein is CASSSSLLREQYF. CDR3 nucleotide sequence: TGTGCCAGCAGCTCTTCGCTCCTTCGCGAGCAGTACTTC.

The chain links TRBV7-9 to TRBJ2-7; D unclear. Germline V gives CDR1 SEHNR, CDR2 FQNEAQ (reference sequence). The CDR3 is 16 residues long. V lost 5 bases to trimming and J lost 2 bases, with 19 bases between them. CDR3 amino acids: CASSARKTDRPYEQYF. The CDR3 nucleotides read TGTGCCAGCAGCGCAAGAAAGACGGACCGTCCCTACGAGCAGTACTTC.

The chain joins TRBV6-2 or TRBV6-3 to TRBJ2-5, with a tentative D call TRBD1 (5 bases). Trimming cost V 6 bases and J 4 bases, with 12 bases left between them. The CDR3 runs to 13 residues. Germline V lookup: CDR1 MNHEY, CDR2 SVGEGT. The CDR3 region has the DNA TGTGCCAGCAGCAGACAGACAAGAGAGACCCAGTACTTC. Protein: CASSRQTRETQYF.

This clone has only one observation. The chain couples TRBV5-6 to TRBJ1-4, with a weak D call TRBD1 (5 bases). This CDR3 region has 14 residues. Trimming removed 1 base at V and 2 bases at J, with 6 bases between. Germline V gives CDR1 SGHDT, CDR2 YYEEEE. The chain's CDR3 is CASSLWGTNEKLFF. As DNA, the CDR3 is TGTGCCAGCAGCTTGTGGGGGACTAATGAAAAACTGTTTTTT.

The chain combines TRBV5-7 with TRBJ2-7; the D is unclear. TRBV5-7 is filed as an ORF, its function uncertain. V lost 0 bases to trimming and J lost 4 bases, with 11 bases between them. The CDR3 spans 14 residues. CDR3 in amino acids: CASSLVRLPYEQYF. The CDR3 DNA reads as TGTGCCAGCAGCTTGGTTCGCCTCCCTTACGAGCAGTACTTC.

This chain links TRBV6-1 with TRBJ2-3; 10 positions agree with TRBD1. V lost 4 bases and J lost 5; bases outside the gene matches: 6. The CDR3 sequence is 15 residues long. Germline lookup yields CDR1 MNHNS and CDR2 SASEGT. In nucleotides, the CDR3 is TGTGCCAGCAGTGGACAGGGGGCAGCCATAGATACGCAGTATTTT. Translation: CASSGQGAAIDTQYF.

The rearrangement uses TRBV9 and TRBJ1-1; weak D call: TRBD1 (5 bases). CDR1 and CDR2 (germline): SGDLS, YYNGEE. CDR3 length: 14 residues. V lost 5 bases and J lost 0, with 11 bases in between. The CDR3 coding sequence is TGTGCCAGCAGACCCGGGACTGTGAACACTGAAGCTTTCTTT. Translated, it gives CASRPGTVNTEAFF.

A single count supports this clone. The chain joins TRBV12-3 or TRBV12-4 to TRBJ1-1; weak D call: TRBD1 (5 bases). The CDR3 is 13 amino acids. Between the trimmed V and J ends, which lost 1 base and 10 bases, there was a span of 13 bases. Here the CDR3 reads CASSLGTPVRAFF. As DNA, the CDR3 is TGTGCCAGCAGTTTAGGGACACCGGTAAGAGCTTTCTTT.

The chain's CDR3 is CASTNEGLAGGFRTDTQYF. The CDR3 DNA is TGTGCCAGCACCAATGAAGGACTAGCGGGGGGGTTTCGCACAGATACGCAGTATTTT. The chain links TRBV11-2 to TRBJ2-3; TRBD2 agrees at 15 bases. J was trimmed by 1 base and V by 7 bases; bases with no gene match: 12. CDR1 SGHAT and CDR2 FQNNGV come from the germline V gene. The CDR3 runs to 19 residues.

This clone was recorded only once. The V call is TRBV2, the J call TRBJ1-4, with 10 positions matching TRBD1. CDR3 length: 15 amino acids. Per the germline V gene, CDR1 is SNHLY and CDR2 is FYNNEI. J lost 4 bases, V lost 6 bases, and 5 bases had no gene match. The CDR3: CASRGQGLDNEKLFF. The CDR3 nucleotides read TGTGCCAGCAGGGGACAGGGGTTAGATAATGAAAAACTGTTTTTT.

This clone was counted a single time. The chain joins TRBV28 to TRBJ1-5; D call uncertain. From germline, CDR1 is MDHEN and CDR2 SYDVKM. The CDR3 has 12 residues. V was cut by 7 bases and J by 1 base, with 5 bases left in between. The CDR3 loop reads CASTRSNQPQHF. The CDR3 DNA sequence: TGTGCCAGCACCCGGAGCAATCAGCCCCAGCATTTT.

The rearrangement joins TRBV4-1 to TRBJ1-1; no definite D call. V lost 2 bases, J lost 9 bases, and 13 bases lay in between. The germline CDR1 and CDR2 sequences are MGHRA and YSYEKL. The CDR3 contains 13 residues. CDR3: CASSQTGGYKAFF. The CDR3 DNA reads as TGCGCCAGCAGCCAAACCGGCGGATACAAAGCTTTCTTT.

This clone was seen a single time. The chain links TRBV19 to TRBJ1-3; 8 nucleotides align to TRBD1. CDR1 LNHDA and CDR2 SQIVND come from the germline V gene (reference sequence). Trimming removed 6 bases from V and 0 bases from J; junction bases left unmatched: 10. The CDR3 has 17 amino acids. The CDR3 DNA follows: TGTGCCAGTAGGCCCAGGGGGCAGGACTCCTCTGGAAACACCATATATTTT. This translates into CASRPRGQDSSGNTIYF.

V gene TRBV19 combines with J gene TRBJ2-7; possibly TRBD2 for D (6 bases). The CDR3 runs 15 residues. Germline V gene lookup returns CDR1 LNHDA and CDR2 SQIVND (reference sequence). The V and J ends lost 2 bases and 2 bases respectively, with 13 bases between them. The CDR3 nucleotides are TGTGCCAGTAGTATAAGGCAGGGAGGTACCTACGAGCAGTACTTC. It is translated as CASSIRQGGTYEQYF.

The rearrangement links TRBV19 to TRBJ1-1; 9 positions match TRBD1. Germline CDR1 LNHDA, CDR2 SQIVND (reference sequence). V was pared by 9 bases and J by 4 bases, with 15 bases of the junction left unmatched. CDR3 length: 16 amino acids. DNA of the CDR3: TGTGCCAGCAGCCGTAGGGGGGACAGGGAGGTCACTGAAGCTTTCTTT. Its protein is CASSRRGDREVTEAFF.

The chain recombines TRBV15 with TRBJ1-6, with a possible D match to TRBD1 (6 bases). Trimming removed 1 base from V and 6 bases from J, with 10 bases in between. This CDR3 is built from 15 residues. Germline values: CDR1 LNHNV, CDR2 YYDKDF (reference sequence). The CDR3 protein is CATSRGRDINSPLHF. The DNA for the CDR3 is TGTGCCACCAGCAGAGGGCGGGACATTAATTCACCCCTCCACTTT.

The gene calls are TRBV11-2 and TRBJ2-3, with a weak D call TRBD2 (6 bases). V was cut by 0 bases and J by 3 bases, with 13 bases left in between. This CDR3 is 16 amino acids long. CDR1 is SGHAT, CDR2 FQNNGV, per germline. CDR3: CASSLEGGIETDTQYF. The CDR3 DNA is TGTGCCAGCAGCTTAGAAGGCGGGATCGAGACAGATACGCAGTATTTT.

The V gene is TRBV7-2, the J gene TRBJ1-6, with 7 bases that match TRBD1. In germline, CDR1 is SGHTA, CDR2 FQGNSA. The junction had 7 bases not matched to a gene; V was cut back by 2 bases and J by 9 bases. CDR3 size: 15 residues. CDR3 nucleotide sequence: TGTGCCAGCAGCTTAACCGGGACAGTGGGTTCACCCCTCCACTTT. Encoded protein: CASSLTGTVGSPLHF.

CDR3 protein: CASSQVTHRGRYLAFF. The CDR3 coding sequence is TGCGCCAGCAGCCAAGTTACTCACAGGGGGCGGTATTTGGCTTTCTTT. The chain links TRBV4-1 to TRBJ1-1; 9 bases map to TRBD1. Trimming took 1 base from V and 11 from J; bases not matched to a gene: 14. CDR3 length equals 16 residues. Germline loops: CDR1 MGHRA, CDR2 YSYEKL.

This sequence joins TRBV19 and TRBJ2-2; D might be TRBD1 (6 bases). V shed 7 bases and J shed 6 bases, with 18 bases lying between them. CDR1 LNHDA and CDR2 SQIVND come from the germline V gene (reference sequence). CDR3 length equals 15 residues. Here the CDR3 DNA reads TGTGCCAGTAATTATCACAACAGGGTACCCGGGGAGCTGTTTTTT. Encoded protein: CASNYHNRVPGELFF.

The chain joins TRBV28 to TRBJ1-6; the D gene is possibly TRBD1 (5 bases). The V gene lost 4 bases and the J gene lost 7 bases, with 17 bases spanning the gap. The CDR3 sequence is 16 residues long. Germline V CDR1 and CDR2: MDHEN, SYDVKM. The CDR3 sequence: CASSSGTINLNSPLHF. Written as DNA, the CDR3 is TGTGCCAGCAGTTCCGGGACTATCAATCTCAATTCACCCCTCCACTTT.